The sample holds a few counts of the clone carrying this T cell receptor beta chain. Its target is not known. Clones were sequenced by immunoSEQ multiplex PCR, and TCRdb holds only the in-frame ones, with some missing. The sample has about 21,000 clones, around 72% seen once; the top ten hold about 15%. The sample is drawn from a study of CD4 T cells in relation to SARS-CoV-2 and coronaviruses. CD4+ T cells from unexposed donors were obtained before the COVID-19 pandemic (2011-2018). CD4+ T cells were isolated from the cells after more than 8 days of culture. Material: CD4+ T cells from PBMCs, cultured in vitro. The TCR was taken from a human donor in good health.

CDR3 coding DNA: TGTGCCAGCAGCTTAACCACTACTAGCGGCACAAGCAATGAGCAGTTCTTC. This gives the protein CASSLTTTSGTSNEQFF. The chain uses TRBV7-3 and TRBJ2-1, with 8 positions matching TRBD2. The CDR3 is made up of 17 amino acids. Trimming took 0 bases from V and 6 from J; bases not matched to a gene: 10. The germline CDR1 and CDR2 sequences are SGHTA and FQGTGA.